This T cell receptor (beta chain) was sequenced for a study of control samples from healthy donors and cancer patients. The assay was immunoSEQ multiplex PCR, and TCRdb's table has in-frame clones only and misses some. The sample has roughly 18,000 clones, approximately 90% seen once. This CDR3 is built from 15 residues. V trimming: 4 bases; J trimming: 7 bases; junction bases outside the gene matches: 13. Germline-derived CDR1 and CDR2 are MDHEN and SYDVKM. The chain has TRBV28 and TRBJ2-7, with 7 bases lining up with TRBD1. This clonotype originated in a woman in her sixties with head and neck cancer. Sequencing used PBMCs. For the CDR3, the DNA is TGTGCCAGCAGTTCAATTCCAGTAGGGGGCGAGGAGCAGTACTTC. It encodes CASSSIPVGGEEQYF. Together with reference TRBV28 and TRBJ2-7, the CDR3 gives the full variable domain: DVKVTQSSRYLVKRTGEKVFLECVQDMDHENMFWYRQDPGLGLRLIYFSYDVKMKEKGDIPEGYSVSREKKERFSLILESASTNQTSMYLCASSSIPVGGEEQYFGPGTRLTVT.